The clone carrying this TCR beta chain has a handful of counts. CDR1 is SQVTM and CDR2 is ANQGSEA in the germline V gene. The CDR3 is 15 amino acids. The V gene end was trimmed by 7 bases and the J gene end by 5 bases; junction bases not matched to a gene: 14. The data were obtained in a study of CD8+ T cells in alopecia areata. Noted treatment: oral pan-JAK inhibitor, 5-10 mg twice daily. RNA extraction was followed by reverse transcription into cDNA, which acted as the sequencing template. Profiled with immunoSEQ multiplex PCR; TCRdb holds only in-frame clones, not every one. Here the sample spans around 270,000 clones, roughly 64% being singletons.

The material sequenced was CD4+ T cells sorted from blood, taken at week 24, from a patient treated with tofacitinib. The rearrangement uses TRBV29-1 and TRBJ1-1; 9 nucleotides line up with TRBD1. The source is a human donor with alopecia areata. Here the CDR3 DNA reads TGCAGCGCCCTCGGACCGGGACAGGGAAATACTGAAGCTTTCTTT. This encodes CSALGPGQGNTEAFF.